The clone carrying this T cell receptor (beta chain) was detected only a few times. The record originates from a study of blood T cell repertoires in COVID-19. Background on the study: Researchers got acute and convalescent COVID-19 samples from the United States, Italy and Spain. Nucleic acid was either cDNA or gDNA, and it came from T cells, B-cell-depleted T cells, or PBMCs.

Per the original data handling: Estimation of nucleated cell counts was performed using reference gene primer amplification. Produced via immunoSEQ multiplex PCR; TCRdb's table is partial and in-frame only. V, J and clone size are those of that table, while D and trimming were read from the DNA. The data contain approximately 110,000 clones, approximately 85% of them singletons. The receptor comes from a human donor in a cohort sampled during active COVID-19. Sequencing input: peripheral blood.

The DNA of the CDR3 is TGTGCCTGGAATCGGAGAGGGACACTGAGGGAAGAGCAGTACTTC. This codes for CAWNRRGTLREEQYF. This chain uses TRBV30 with TRBJ2-7, with D possibly matching TRBD1 (6 bases). Trimming removed 4 bases at V and 7 bases at J, with 23 bases between. CDR3 length equals 15 residues. Germline V gene data show CDR1 as GTSNPN and CDR2 as SVGIG (reference sequence).